Included here is one T cell receptor beta chain sequence, with context. Its specificity is unknown. This sample stems from a study of T cell repertoires in cytomegalovirus infection. Study context: It can be stated that public TCR beta signatures indicated CMV infection as well as a matching HLA type.

TCRdb reprocessed the reads via MiXCR and lists one record per CDR3 protein. Of fewer than 950,000 distinct CDR3 sequences detected, around a third appear once; the ten largest clones hold roughly an eighth. CDR3 length equals 15 residues. V shed 2 bases, J shed 5 bases, and the junction held 10 bases outside the gene matches. Germline loops: CDR1 SQVTM, CDR2 ANQGSEA. This receptor was identified in a human donor in good health (CMV status not recorded). Some clones in this sample may be carry-over from other donors' samples. The material sequenced was cultured CD8+ T cells from PBMCs, taken from culture after CMV antigen stimulation. V usage is TRBV29-1 and J usage is TRBJ2-5; 8 bases agree with TRBD2. CDR3 in DNA: TGCAGCGTTGAACAAGCAGCGGGGGACCTCGAGACCCAGTACTTC. It is translated as CSVEQAAGDLETQYF. Full variable domain (missing parts from reference TRBV29-1 and TRBJ2-5): SAVISQKPSRDICQRGTSLTIQCQVDSQVTMMFWYRQQPGQSLTLIATANQGSEATYESGFVIDKFPISRPNLTFSTLTVSNMSPEDSSIYLCSVEQAAGDLETQYFGPGTRLLVL.